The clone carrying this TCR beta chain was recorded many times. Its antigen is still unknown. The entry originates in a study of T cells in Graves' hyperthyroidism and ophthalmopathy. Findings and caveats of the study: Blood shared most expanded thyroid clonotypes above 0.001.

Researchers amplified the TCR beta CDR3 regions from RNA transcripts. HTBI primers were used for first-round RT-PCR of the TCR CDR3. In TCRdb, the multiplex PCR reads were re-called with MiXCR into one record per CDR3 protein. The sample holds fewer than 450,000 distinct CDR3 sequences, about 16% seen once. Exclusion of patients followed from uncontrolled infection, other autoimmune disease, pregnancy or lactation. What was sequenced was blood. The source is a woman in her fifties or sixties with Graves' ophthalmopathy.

The CDR3 nucleotides read TGTGCCAGCAGGCAGGGGGCAAGGTACGAGCAGTACTTC. It yields the protein CASRQGARYEQYF. The chain has TRBV6-1 and TRBJ2-7, with 8 positions matching TRBD1. CDR1 and CDR2 (germline): MNHNS, SASEGT. Trimming took 6 bases from V and 4 from J; bases not matched to a gene: 5. The CDR3 is 13 amino acids.